This entry lists 25 T cell receptor beta chains sequenced from one sample in a study of blood T cell repertoires in COVID-19. Here immunoSEQ multiplex PCR was the method, and the copy in TCRdb shows in-frame clones only, minus some. Here the sample spans some 120,000 clones, about 86% being singletons. The sequenced sample was peripheral blood. The receptor set was obtained from a woman aged 45-65 years with acute or convalescent COVID-19.

J is TRBJ1-4 and V is TRBV6-5, with a tentative D call TRBD1 (5 bases). Germline CDR1 is MNHEY and CDR2 is SVGAGI. The CDR3 has 15 residues. V was shortened by 2 bases and J by 1 base, with 8 bases between the two germline ends. The CDR3 nucleotides read TGTGCCAGCAGTTACGGGGGGGAAACTAATGAAAAACTGTTTTTT. Protein: CASSYGGETNEKLFF.

The V and J genes are TRBV6-5 and TRBJ1-4, with 10 nucleotides matching TRBD1. Germline CDR1 and CDR2: MNHEY and SVGAGI. This CDR3 spans 14 amino acids. V trimming: 5 bases; J trimming: 8 bases; junction bases outside the gene matches: 5. This chain's CDR3 is CASSRTGGVEKLFF. The CDR3 region has the DNA TGTGCCAGCAGTAGGACAGGGGGGGTAGAAAAACTGTTTTTT.

The chain has TRBV5-1 and TRBJ1-1; maybe TRBD1 (6 bases). The V end lost 3 bases, the J end lost 3 bases, and 18 bases lay between the germline ends. The CDR3 consists of 16 residues. The germline CDR1 and CDR2 sequences are SGHRS and YFSETQ. CDR3 protein: CASSSDRSGLYTEAFF. CDR3 bases: TGCGCCAGCAGCTCAGACAGGTCTGGTTTGTACACTGAAGCTTTCTTT.

This chain connects TRBV5-4 to TRBJ2-3; 9 bases align to TRBD1. V shed 4 bases, J shed 2 bases, and the junction held 8 bases outside the gene matches. Germline values: CDR1 SGHNT, CDR2 YYREEE (reference sequence). The CDR3 extends over 16 amino acids. The DNA for the CDR3 is TGTGCCAGCAGCCCGAGGGGGGACAGGGTCACAGATACGCAGTATTTT. Its protein product is CASSPRGDRVTDTQYF.

The rearrangement joins TRBV3-1 (or the pseudogene TRBV3-2) to TRBJ1-1; 10 bases align to TRBD1. Germline V gene lookup returns CDR1 LGHDT and CDR2 YNNKEL (reference sequence). This CDR3 is built from 13 residues. J gave up 4 bases and V 7 bases, and 3 bases lay outside the gene matches. The CDR3 sequence is CASTWTGGTEAFF. The CDR3 DNA reads as TGTGCCAGCACCTGGACAGGGGGCACTGAAGCTTTCTTT.

The chain is built from TRBV5-1 and TRBJ1-1, with 8 bases lining up with TRBD1. This CDR3 contains 15 residues. Losses at the gene ends were 4 bases for V and 4 bases for J; bases not matched to a gene: 9. From germline, CDR1 is SGHRS and CDR2 YFSETQ. The CDR3 DNA is TGCGCCAGCAGCGCTCGGACAGGGTTTGGCACTGAAGCTTTCTTT. It specifies CASSARTGFGTEAFF.

The gene calls are TRBV11-2 and TRBJ1-4, with 11 bases identical to TRBD1. After removal of 5 bases from V and 7 bases from J, the junction contained 6 bases not matched to a gene. The CDR3 is made up of 15 amino acids. The V gene's germline CDR1 is SGHAT and CDR2 FQNNGV. The CDR3 sequence: CASSVAGTGGEKLFF. CDR3 DNA: TGTGCCAGCAGCGTTGCCGGGACAGGGGGTGAAAAACTGTTTTTT. Supplemented by reference TRBV11-2 and TRBJ1-4, the full variable domain reads EAGVAQSPRYKIIEKRQSVAFWCNPISGHATLYWYQQILGQGPKLLIQFQNNGVVDDSQLPKDRFSAERLKGVDSTLKIQPAKLEDSAVYLCASSVAGTGGEKLFFGSGTQLSVL.

J is TRBJ1-1 and V is TRBV5-1; a possible D gene is TRBD1 (5 bases). Trimming took off 1 base at V and 0 bases at J, with 10 bases between the two ends. The CDR3 has 15 amino acids. Germline V gene sequence: CDR1 SGHRS, CDR2 YFSETQ. CDR3 coding DNA: TGCGCCAGCAGCTTGATTCCAGGGCTGAACACTGAAGCTTTCTTT. Translation: CASSLIPGLNTEAFF. Using reference TRBV5-1 and TRBJ1-1 for the parts outside the CDR3, the full variable domain is KAGVTQTPRYLIKTRGQQVTLSCSPISGHRSVSWYQQTPGQGLQFLFEYFSETQRNKGNFPGRFSGRQFSNSRSEMNVSTLELGDSALYLCASSLIPGLNTEAFFGQGTRLTVV.

The genes are TRBV15 and TRBJ1-6; D unclear. Trimming removed 0 bases at V and 6 bases at J, with 9 bases between. The CDR3 has 15 amino acids. The germline V gene encodes CDR1 LNHNV and CDR2 YYDKDF (reference sequence). This CDR3 is CATSRDGDPNSPLHF. The CDR3 DNA reads TGTGCCACCAGCAGAGACGGAGATCCTAATTCACCCCTCCACTTT.

The rearrangement links TRBV6-5 to TRBJ1-2; tentative D call: TRBD1 (5 bases). Trimming took 6 bases from V and 8 from J, leaving 22 bases between them. Per the germline V gene, CDR1 is MNHEY and CDR2 is SVGAGI. CDR3 length equals 15 residues. In DNA, the CDR3 is TGTGCCAGCAGGCCCGCGGGGCGCCTCTATGGGGGCTACACCTTC. Translation: CASRPAGRLYGGYTF.

This clone was seen just once. The chain links TRBV5-1 to TRBJ2-7, with TRBD2 as a possible D gene (5 bases). V was trimmed by 1 base and J by 5 bases, leaving 10 bases between them. In germline, CDR1 is SGHRS, CDR2 YFSETQ. This CDR3 contains 13 residues. CDR3 DNA: TGCGCCAGCAGCTTGCGAGGGTTCAACGAGCAGTACTTC. It specifies CASSLRGFNEQYF.

This chain links TRBV12-5 with TRBJ2-3; 8 positions match TRBD1. The CDR3 spans 15 residues. Germline loops: CDR1 LGHNT, CDR2 FRNRAP. The V and J ends lost 5 bases and 3 bases, in that order; junction bases with no gene match: 7. DNA for the CDR3: TGTGCTAGTGGTCCATGGACAGGGTCAACAGATACGCAGTATTTT. Amino acid sequence: CASGPWTGSTDTQYF.

CDR3 DNA sequence: TGTGCCAGCAGGGACCGGACGGGGACTGAAGCTTTCTTT. Translation: CASRDRTGTEAFF. The rearrangement links TRBV2 to TRBJ1-1; D ambiguous. The V gene lost 6 bases and the J gene lost 5 bases, with 13 bases spanning the gap. There are 13 residues in the CDR3. Germline loops: CDR1 SNHLY, CDR2 FYNNEI.

V gene TRBV9 combines with J gene TRBJ1-3, with D tentatively TRBD1 (5 bases). V was cut by 0 bases and J by 4 bases, with 8 bases left in between. The germline V gene has CDR1 SGDLS and CDR2 YYNGEE. The CDR3 contains 14 residues. CDR3 sequence: CASSVAREGNTIYF. For the CDR3, the DNA is TGTGCCAGCAGCGTAGCCAGGGAAGGAAACACCATATATTTT.

This clone has just a few counts. The chain recombines TRBV9 with TRBJ1-1, with TRBD1 matching 10 bases. The J segment lost 8 bases and the V segment lost 4 bases, leaving 8 bases of the junction unmatched. The germline CDR1 and CDR2 sequences are SGDLS and YYNGEE. The CDR3 is 14 amino acids. CDR3 DNA sequence: TGTGCCAGCAGCCCCCAGACAGGGGGCAGCGAAGCTTTCTTT. This gives the protein CASSPQTGGSEAFF.

V gene TRBV27 combines with J gene TRBJ1-6; D gene unclear. The CDR3 spans 15 residues. Germline CDR1 is MNHEY and CDR2 is SMNVEV (reference sequence). Trimming took off 2 bases at V and 6 bases at J, with 11 bases between the two ends. CDR3 sequence reads: CASSLATPGNSPLHF. In DNA, the CDR3 is TGTGCCAGCAGTTTAGCGACCCCGGGTAATTCACCCCTCCACTTT.

The chain links TRBV4-2 to TRBJ2-7; 10 bases are a match to TRBD2. V gave up 2 bases and J gave up 0 bases; unmatched junction bases: 4. Germline V lookup: CDR1 LGHNA, CDR2 YNFKEQ. The CDR3 spans 16 residues. The CDR3 sequence is CASSQQAGGSSYEQYF. The CDR3 coding sequence is TGTGCCAGCAGCCAACAAGCGGGGGGGAGCTCCTACGAGCAGTACTTC.

This clone was seen only a few times. The chain carries TRBV18 and TRBJ2-7, with 7 bases identical to TRBD1. Looked up from germline, CDR1 is KGHSH and CDR2 is LQKENI. This CDR3 has 14 amino acids. J lost 5 bases, V lost 2 bases, and 6 bases had no gene match. The CDR3 DNA sequence: TGTGCCAGCTCACCAGACAGGGTAACCGACGAGCAGTACTTC. It specifies CASSPDRVTDEQYF.

The J gene is TRBJ1-1, the V gene TRBV6-4, with D uncertain. CDR1 is MRHNA, CDR2 SNTAGT, per germline. The CDR3 consists of 13 residues. The V and J ends lost 5 bases and 1 base respectively, with 8 bases between them. CDR3 DNA: TGTGCCAGCAGTCGTGCGGGGAACACTGAAGCTTTCTTT. Encoded protein: CASSRAGNTEAFF.

The V and J genes are TRBV20-1 and TRBJ2-1; TRBD2 agrees at 14 bases. There are 19 residues in the CDR3. The trim removed 3 bases at V and 7 bases at J, leaving 17 bases unmatched. Germline-derived CDR1 and CDR2 are DFQATT and SNEGSKA (reference sequence). The CDR3 reads CSASGPTSGLAGASNEQFF. The CDR3, as DNA: TGCAGTGCTAGTGGGCCGACGTCGGGACTAGCGGGGGCGTCAAATGAGCAGTTCTTC.

The V gene is TRBV6-1, the J gene TRBJ2-6; 7 bases map to TRBD1. V lost 4 bases, J lost 2 bases, and 8 bases stayed unmatched. The CDR3 extends over 17 amino acids. The V gene's germline CDR1 is MNHNS and CDR2 SASEGT. The CDR3 region is CASSANPTGTGANVLTF. The CDR3 DNA follows: TGTGCCAGCAGTGCGAACCCGACAGGGACTGGGGCCAACGTCCTGACTTTC.

The chain links TRBV5-6 to TRBJ2-7, with D possibly TRBD1 on 5 matching bases. Trimming pared 4 bases from V and 4 bases from J, leaving 9 bases between. Germline V lookup: CDR1 SGHDT, CDR2 YYEEEE. The CDR3 runs to 12 residues. CDR3 bases: TGTGCCAGCAGCCCAGGGAAGTACGAGCAGTACTTC. Translated, it gives CASSPGKYEQYF.

The J gene is TRBJ2-2, the V gene TRBV5-1, with 10 bases that match TRBD2. CDR1 and CDR2 (germline): SGHRS, YFSETQ. V gave up 2 bases and J gave up 2 bases; unmatched junction bases: 9. The CDR3 length is 18 residues. CDR3 sequence reads: CASSFLRQRGGNTGELFF. The DNA for the CDR3 is TGCGCCAGCAGCTTTCTTCGGCAGCGGGGGGGCAACACCGGGGAGCTGTTTTTT.

This sequence joins TRBV5-6 and TRBJ2-7; 9 nucleotides line up with TRBD1. CDR1 and CDR2 from the germline V gene are SGHDT and YYEEEE. This CDR3 is 14 amino acids long. V shed 4 bases and J 2 bases; nucleotides not matched to a gene: 4. CDR3 sequence: CASSDRQGAYEQYF. The CDR3 nucleotides read TGTGCCAGCAGCGACCGACAGGGGGCCTACGAGCAGTACTTC.

This clone was counted between two and nine times. The gene calls are TRBV9 and TRBJ1-6; the D is unclear. Between the trimmed V and J ends, which lost 0 bases and 7 bases, there was a span of 11 bases. CDR3 size: 15 residues. Germline CDR1 and CDR2: SGDLS and YYNGEE. The CDR3 DNA sequence: TGTGCCAGCAGCGTAGGAGGCGACCCCAATTCACCCCTCCACTTT. Protein product: CASSVGGDPNSPLHF. The full variable domain, with the rest looked up from reference TRBV9 and TRBJ1-6, is DSGVTQTPKHLITATGQRVTLRCSPRSGDLSVYWYQQSLDQGLQFLIQYYNGEERAKGNILERFSAQQFPDLHSELNLSSLELGDSALYFCASSVGGDPNSPLHFGNGTRLTVT.